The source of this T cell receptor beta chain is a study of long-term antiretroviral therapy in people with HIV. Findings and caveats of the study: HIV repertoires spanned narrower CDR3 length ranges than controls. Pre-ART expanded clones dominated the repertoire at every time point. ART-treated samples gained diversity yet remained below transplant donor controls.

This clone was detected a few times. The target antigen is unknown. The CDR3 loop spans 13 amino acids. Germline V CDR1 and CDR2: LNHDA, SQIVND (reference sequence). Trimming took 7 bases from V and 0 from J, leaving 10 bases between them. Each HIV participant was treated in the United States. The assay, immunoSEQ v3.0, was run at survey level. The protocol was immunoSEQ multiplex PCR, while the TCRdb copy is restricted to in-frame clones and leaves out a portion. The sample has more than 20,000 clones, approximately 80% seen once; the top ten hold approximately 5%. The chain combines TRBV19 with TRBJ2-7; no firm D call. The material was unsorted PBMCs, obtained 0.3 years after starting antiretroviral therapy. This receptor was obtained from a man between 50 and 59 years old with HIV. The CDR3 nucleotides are TGTGCCAGTACGGACCGCTTCTCCTACGAGCAGTACTTC. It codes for CASTDRFSYEQYF. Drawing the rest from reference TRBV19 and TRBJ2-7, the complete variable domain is DGGITQSPKYLFRKEGQNVTLSCEQNLNHDAMYWYRQDPGQGLRLIYYSQIVNDFQKGDIAEGYSVSREKKESFPLTVTSAQKNPTAFYLCASTDRFSYEQYFGPGTRLTVT.